The clone carrying this T cell receptor (beta chain) was seen repeatedly, ten times or more. Its antigen is unknown. This record comes from a study of T cells in Graves' hyperthyroidism and ophthalmopathy. The study, taken as a whole, reports: In blood, most of the thyroid clonotypes expanded above 0.001 were also present.

Amplification targeted TCR beta CDR3 regions from RNA transcripts. Researchers ran a first-round RT-PCR on the TCR CDR3 using the HTBI primer set. TCRdb analysed the multiplex PCR reads with MiXCR anew, one entry per CDR3 protein. The data contain 350,000 to 400,000 distinct CDR3 sequences, just under 15% of them singletons. V lost 0 bases to trimming and J lost 4 bases; unmatched junction nucleotides: 7. CDR1 and CDR2 from the germline V gene are LGHDT and YNNKEL (reference sequence). The CDR3 has 17 residues. The clonotype comes from a woman aged 30 to 39 with Graves' hyperthyroidism. Sequenced sample: blood. The chain carries TRBV3-1 and TRBJ1-4, with TRBD1 matching 8 bases. This chain's CDR3 is CASSQDPPRGLNEKLFF. CDR3 DNA sequence: TGTGCCAGCAGCCAAGATCCCCCCAGGGGGCTTAATGAAAAACTGTTTTTT.